Following are 10 T cell receptor beta chains from one sample sequenced in a study of blood T cell repertoires in COVID-19. Some clones are missing from TCRdb's copy, which holds only in-frame ones; the method was immunoSEQ multiplex PCR. The data show fewer than 250,000 clones, with just under 85% seen just once and approximately 6.3% held by the top ten. Input material: peripheral blood. These receptors were taken from a woman aged 55-75 years with active or convalescent COVID-19.

The DNA of the CDR3 is TGTGCCAGCAGCTTGGTAGGCGGCAGATCCTACGAGCAGTACTTC. This codes for CASSLVGGRSYEQYF. V gene TRBV5-4 combines with J gene TRBJ2-7; no firm D call. The V and J ends lost 0 bases and 1 base respectively, with 11 bases between them. The CDR3 runs to 15 residues. Germline CDR1 and CDR2: SGHNT and YYREEE (reference sequence).

This chain links TRBV4-1 with TRBJ2-3, with a possible D match to TRBD1 (6 bases). The germline V gene encodes CDR1 MGHRA and CDR2 YSYEKL. Trimming cost V 1 base and J 0 bases, with 17 bases left between them. The CDR3 is 18 amino acids. The DNA of the CDR3 is TGCGCCAGCAGCCAAGGGTGGGTGCCCAGGGGAAGCACAGATACGCAGTATTTT. This sequence encodes CASSQGWVPRGSTDTQYF.

This clone was detected many times. The CDR3 nucleotides read TGTGCCAGCAACGGGAAGAGTTGGGAAAAACTGTTTTTT. This gives the protein CASNGKSWEKLFF. The chain recombines TRBV6-4 with TRBJ1-4; no clear D. This CDR3 has 13 amino acids. Between the trimmed V and J ends, which lost 7 bases and 8 bases, there was a span of 14 bases. Germline V gene data show CDR1 as MRHNA and CDR2 as SNTAGT.

The chain is built from TRBV5-6 and TRBJ2-2; 9 bases align to TRBD2. V lost 2 bases, J lost 7 bases, and 9 bases stayed unmatched. Germline V CDR1 and CDR2: SGHDT, YYEEEE. The CDR3 is made up of 16 amino acids. CDR3 amino acids: CASSFVAGVNYGELFF. The CDR3 nucleotides are TGTGCCAGCAGCTTCGTAGCGGGGGTGAACTACGGGGAGCTGTTTTTT.

In this sample, this clone turned up once. This chain links TRBV28 with TRBJ2-1, with 10 bases identical to TRBD2. Germline V gene sequence: CDR1 MDHEN, CDR2 SYDVKM. The length of the CDR3 is 15 residues. The trim removed 5 bases at V and 8 bases at J, leaving 9 bases unmatched. The DNA of the CDR3 is TGTGCCAGCAGTGCGCGGGCTAGCGGGAGACATGAGCAGTTCTTC. Protein product: CASSARASGRHEQFF.

The chain employs TRBV19 and TRBJ1-6; 9 nucleotides match TRBD1. The CDR3 loop spans 15 amino acids. Trimming removed 7 bases from V and 7 bases from J; junction bases left unmatched: 8. CDR1 is LNHDA, CDR2 SQIVND, per germline (reference sequence). The CDR3 is CASTPQGARNSPLHF. Here the CDR3 DNA reads TGTGCCAGTACTCCACAGGGGGCGAGGAATTCACCCCTCCACTTT.

V and J are TRBV4-2 and TRBJ2-1; 8 nucleotides align to TRBD2. Per germline, CDR1 LGHNA and CDR2 YNFKEQ. Trimming took 1 base from V and 8 from J; bases not matched to a gene: 4. The CDR3 length is 14 residues. The CDR3 coding sequence is TGTGCCAGCAGCCAAGCCGGACTAGCCGATGAGCAGTTCTTC. Its protein is CASSQAGLADEQFF.

The chain employs TRBV7-9 and TRBJ2-3; 10 bases line up with TRBD2. CDR1 and CDR2 from the germline V gene are SEHNR and FQNEAQ (reference sequence). The CDR3 length is 18 residues. J lost 1 base, V lost 5 bases, and 12 bases had no gene match. This CDR3 reads CASSQAARTSGRTDTQYF. For the CDR3, the DNA is TGTGCCAGCAGCCAGGCAGCCCGGACTAGCGGCCGCACAGATACGCAGTATTTT.

This rearrangement joins TRBV3-1 (or the pseudogene TRBV3-2) to TRBJ2-1; TRBD2 agrees at 13 bases. Germline V CDR1 and CDR2: LGHDT, YNNKEL (reference sequence). This CDR3 has 14 amino acids. V lost 3 bases and J lost 9; bases outside the gene matches: 2. The CDR3 protein is CASSHRLAGGEQFF. For the CDR3, the DNA is TGTGCCAGCAGCCATCGACTAGCGGGAGGTGAGCAGTTCTTC.

The V gene is TRBV5-1, the J gene TRBJ2-5, with TRBD2 identical over 9 bases. CDR1 and CDR2 (germline): SGHRS, YFSETQ. V gave up 0 bases and J gave up 1 base; unmatched junction bases: 4. The CDR3 runs to 16 residues. The CDR3 region is CASSLVAGATQETQYF. In nucleotides, the CDR3 is TGCGCCAGCAGCTTGGTAGCGGGGGCTACCCAAGAGACCCAGTACTTC.